This paragraph covers one T cell receptor beta chain sequence. The data are from a study of T cell changes during pregnancy in multiple sclerosis. The CDR3 extends over 14 amino acids. Trimming took 6 bases from V and 4 from J, leaving 15 bases between them. Looked up from germline, CDR1 is MNHNY and CDR2 is SVGAGI (reference sequence). Profiled with immunoSEQ multiplex PCR; TCRdb holds only in-frame clones, not every one. The sample contains 15,000 to 20,000 clones, 80% to 90% of which appear only once. This specimen consisted of CD8+ T cells from peripheral blood mononuclear cells, obtained in the third trimester of pregnancy. The source is a female donor in good health, enrolled as a control in a pregnancy study. The chain uses TRBV6-6 and TRBJ1-2; TRBD1 is a possible D gene (5 bases). CDR3 in DNA: TGTGCCAGCAGACCAGGGTACTCCGGCTATGGCTACACCTTC. Translating gives CASRPGYSGYGYTF.